This is a list of T cell receptor beta chains from one sample in a study of T cells in Graves' hyperthyroidism and ophthalmopathy. Each CDR3 protein gets one entry after TCRdb re-called the multiplex PCR reads with MiXCR. Among some 620,000 distinct CDR3 sequences listed, around 15% were seen once. Source material: blood. The receptor set was obtained from a woman in her 30s with Graves' hyperthyroidism. Each CDR3 is given with its conserved first and last residue. A D gene is named only where the DNA matches it firmly. Clone size appears in some rows only: once, few, many, or a class for an expanded clone.

J gene | D gene | clone size | V gene | CDR3 DNA | CDR3 protein
TRBJ2-5 | TRBD1 | many | TRBV12-3/TRBV12-4 | TGTGCCAGCAGTTTATTGGGACAGGGGGAAGAGACCCAGTACTTC | CASSLLGQGEETQYF
TRBJ2-7 | NA | few | TRBV28 | TGTGCCAGCCGACATCAGGGGCCTCTCTCCTACGAGCAGTACTTC | CASRHQGPLSYEQYF
TRBJ2-3 | NA | NA | TRBV6-2/TRBV6-3 | TGTGCCAGCAGTCCCGGGGACTCGTGGACAGATACGCAGTATTTT | CASSPGDSWTDTQYF
TRBJ2-7 | TRBD2 | NA | TRBV20-1 | TGCAGTGCTAGGCTTACTAGCGGGAGGGAAATCGTCTACGAGCAGTACTTC | CSARLTSGREIVYEQYF
TRBJ2-3 | TRBD2 | few | TRBV7-9 | TGTGCCAGCAGCTTAGCACTAGCGGGAGTTGGGGATACGCAGTATTTT | CASSLALAGVGDTQYF
TRBJ2-1 | TRBD2 | many | TRBV29-1 | TGCAGCGTTGAGCCTAGCGGGAGGAAAACCTACAATGAGCAGTTCTTC | CSVEPSGRKTYNEQFF
TRBJ2-1 | NA | few | TRBV25-1 | TGTGCCAGCAGTGAACGTCTTCCGGGTTCGGCGCAGTTCTTC | CASSERLPGSAQFF
TRBJ2-5 | TRBD1 | many | TRBV29-1 | TGCAGCGTTGCAGGGGGCTTAAAGACCCAGTACTTC | CSVAGGLKTQYF
TRBJ1-6 | TRBD1 | NA | TRBV28 | TGTGCCAGCAGCCAGACAGGGAGTAATTCACCCCTCCACTTT | CASSQTGSNSPLHF
TRBJ1-1 | NA | NA | TRBV7-9 | TGTGCCAGCAGCTCAGGACTAAGCACTGAAGCTTTCTTT | CASSSGLSTEAFF
TRBJ2-1 | NA | NA | TRBV7-2 | TGTGCCAGCAGCTTACCCTACTACTACAATGAGCAGTTCTTC | CASSLPYYYNEQFF
TRBJ2-1 | TRBD1 | few | TRBV5-4 | TGTGCCAGCAGCTTACAGGGGTCAGCCCTCGATGAGCAGTTCTTC | CASSLQGSALDEQFF
TRBJ2-2 | NA | NA | TRBV24-1 | TGTGCCACCAGTGGCTTGGGATCAAACAGGGAGAACACCGGGGAGCTGTTTTTT | CATSGLGSNRENTGELFF
TRBJ2-3 | TRBD2 | NA | TRBV3-1 | TGTGCCAGCAGCCAAGTCGCGGGAGCCACAGATACGCAGTATTTT | CASSQVAGATDTQYF
TRBJ2-1 | TRBD2 | many | TRBV12-3/TRBV12-4 | TGTGCCAGCAGTTATCGGGAGGGTGATGAGCAGTTCTTC | CASSYREGDEQFF
TRBJ2-2 | NA | NA | TRBV4-1 | TGCGCCAGCAGCCAAGGGCAGGCCACCGGGGAGCTGTTTTTT | CASSQGQATGELFF
TRBJ2-1 | TRBD2 | NA | TRBV7-2 | TGTGCCCGCACCTTATACAGGACTAGCGGATACAATGAGCAGTTCTTC | CARTLYRTSGYNEQFF
TRBJ2-7 | TRBD1 | many | TRBV9 | TGTGCCAGCAGCCCCGGGGACAGGGCAACCTACGAGCAGTACTTC | CASSPGDRATYEQYF
TRBJ1-2 | NA | many | TRBV28 | TGTGCCAGCAGTGACATGGACCATGGCTACACCTTC | CASSDMDHGYTF
TRBJ1-2 | TRBD1 | NA | TRBV20-1 | TGCAGTGCTAGTTTCCGGGACAGGGGACCCTATGGCTACACCTTC | CSASFRDRGPYGYTF
TRBJ2-7 | NA | many | TRBV11-3 | TGTGCCAGCAGACGTGGTGTTAGCGACTACGAGCAGTACTTC | CASRRGVSDYEQYF
TRBJ2-1 | NA | NA | TRBV9 | TGTGCCAGCAGCCCCCGCCGGTGGGGCAACAATGAGCAGTTCTTC | CASSPRRWGNNEQFF
TRBJ2-5 | TRBD1 | many | TRBV11-3 | TGTGCCAGCAGCCGGGGACAGGGAAGAGGGGAGACCCAGTACTTC | CASSRGQGRGETQYF
TRBJ2-7 | TRBD1 | many | TRBV5-1 | TGCGCCAGCAGCTCAACAGGGGTAGGCGACGAGCAGTACTTC | CASSSTGVGDEQYF
TRBJ2-6 | TRBD1 | NA | TRBV6-1 | TGTGCCAGCAGTAATCGTTATCTGGACAGGAGAAGCTCTGGGGCCAACGTCCTGACTTTC | CASSNRYLDRRSSGANVLTF
TRBJ2-1 | TRBD2 | few | TRBV7-8 | TGTGCCAGCAGCTTAGCCCCAAGGGGCGGGAGCTCCTACAATGAGCAGTTCTTC | CASSLAPRGGSSYNEQFF
TRBJ2-7 | NA | few | TRBV28 | TGTGCCATCCGGGGCTCCTACGAGCAGTACTTC | CAIRGSYEQYF
TRBJ2-3 | NA | few | TRBV9 | TGTGCCAGCAGCGTACGGGATGTCGCAGATACGCAGTATTTT | CASSVRDVADTQYF
TRBJ2-3 | TRBD2 | many | TRBV14 | TGTGCCAGCAGCAATATAGCGGGAGGACGCACAGATACGCAGTATTTT | CASSNIAGGRTDTQYF
TRBJ1-1 | NA | many | TRBV11-2 | TGTGCCAGCAGCCCCCGACGGACCATGAACACTGAAGCTTTCTTT | CASSPRRTMNTEAFF
TRBJ2-3 | TRBD1 | many | TRBV27 | TGTGCCAGCAGTGGGACAGGTGGGGGTACGCAGTATTTT | CASSGTGGGTQYF
TRBJ2-7 | NA | few | TRBV19 | TGTGCCAGTAGTATTGGTGACTGGTCGGGCGAGCAGTACTTC | CASSIGDWSGEQYF
TRBJ2-1 | NA | many | TRBV27 | TGTGCCAGCGGACGGGACATCCCTGAACGTAGCAATGAGCAGTTCTTC | CASGRDIPERSNEQFF
TRBJ2-5 | TRBD2 | many | TRBV2 | TGTGCCACACAAATCGGAGGGGCTAGCGGGACCCAAGAGACCCAGTACTTC | CATQIGGASGTQETQYF
TRBJ2-7 | TRBD2 | once | TRBV9 | TGTGCCAGCAGCGTAGGCCCTAGCGGGAGAGTTGAGCAGTACTTC | CASSVGPSGRVEQYF
TRBJ2-3 | TRBD2 | many | TRBV28 | TGTGCCAGCAGTTTTTTCGGGGGGGGAACAGATACGCAGTATTTT | CASSFFGGGTDTQYF
TRBJ2-7 | TRBD2 | few | TRBV11-1 | TGTGCCAGCAGCTTGGGACTAGCGGGAGAGATCTACGAGCAGTACTTC | CASSLGLAGEIYEQYF
TRBJ2-5 | TRBD1 | many | TRBV7-2 | TGTGCCAGCAACCCGGGACAGTTACAAGAGACCCAGTACTTC | CASNPGQLQETQYF
TRBJ2-5 | NA | many | TRBV12-3/TRBV12-4 | TGTGCCAGCAGTTTAGAGACCCAAGAGACCCAGTACTTC | CASSLETQETQYF
TRBJ2-1 | NA | many | TRBV28 | TGTGCCAGCAGTTCGCTCCCGGATAATCTCGGTGAGCAGTTCTTC | CASSSLPDNLGEQFF
TRBJ2-7 | NA | NA | TRBV5-6 | TGTGCCAGCAGCTTGGTTGACAGCCCTTACGAGCAGTACTTC | CASSLVDSPYEQYF
TRBJ2-5 | NA | many | TRBV29-1 | TGCAGCGTCGACAACAGGGCCGGGGAGACCCAGTACTTC | CSVDNRAGETQYF
TRBJ1-2 | NA | many | TRBV20-1 | TGCAGTGCTAGGGAGGGAGACTATGGCTACACCTTC | CSAREGDYGYTF
TRBJ2-1 | TRBD2 | many | TRBV12-3/TRBV12-4 | TGTGCCAGCAGTAGGGGGACTAGCGGGATAAATGAGCAGTTCTTC | CASSRGTSGINEQFF
TRBJ1-4 | NA | NA | TRBV6-5 | TGTGCCAGCAGTTACGTCGGTGAAAAACTGTTTTTT | CASSYVGEKLFF
TRBJ1-5 | NA | many | TRBV28 | TGTGCCAGCAGTTTGCCGACTGGGGGAAATCAGCCCCAGCATTTT | CASSLPTGGNQPQHF
TRBJ2-5 | NA | few | TRBV3-1 | TGTGCCAGCAGCCAAGAAAACCTGGCGGGGACCCAGTACTTC | CASSQENLAGTQYF
TRBJ2-7 | TRBD2 | few | TRBV27 | TGTGCCAGCAGTCCGGGACTAGCTAACAACGAGCAGTACTTC | CASSPGLANNEQYF
TRBJ2-2 | NA | many | TRBV2 | TGTGCCAGCAATTTAGGTCCGAACACCGGGGAGCTGTTTTTT | CASNLGPNTGELFF
TRBJ1-5 | TRBD1 | many | TRBV28 | TGTGCCAGCACCCCCGCGGGTCAGGGGGCGCCTGGCAATCAGCCCCAGCATTTT | CASTPAGQGAPGNQPQHF